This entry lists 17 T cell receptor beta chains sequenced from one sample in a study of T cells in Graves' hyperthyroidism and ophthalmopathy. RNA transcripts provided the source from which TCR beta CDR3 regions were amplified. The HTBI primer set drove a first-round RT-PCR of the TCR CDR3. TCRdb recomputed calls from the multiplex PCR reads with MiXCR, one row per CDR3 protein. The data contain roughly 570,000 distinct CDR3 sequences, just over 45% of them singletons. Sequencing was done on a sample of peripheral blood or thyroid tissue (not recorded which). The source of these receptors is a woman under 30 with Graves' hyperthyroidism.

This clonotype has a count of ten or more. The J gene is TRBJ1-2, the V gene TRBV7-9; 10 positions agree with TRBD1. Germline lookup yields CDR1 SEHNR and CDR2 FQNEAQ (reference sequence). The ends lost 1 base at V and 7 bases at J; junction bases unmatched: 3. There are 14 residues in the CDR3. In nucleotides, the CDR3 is TGTGCCAGCAGCTTAGGACAGGGGGCTTCTGGCTACACCTTC. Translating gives CASSLGQGASGYTF.

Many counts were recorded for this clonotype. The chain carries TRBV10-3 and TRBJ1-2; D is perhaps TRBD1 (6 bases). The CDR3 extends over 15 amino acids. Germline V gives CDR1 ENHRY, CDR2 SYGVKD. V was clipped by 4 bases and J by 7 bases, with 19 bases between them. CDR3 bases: TGTGCCATCAGTGGATCAACAGGGAATGAGGCTGGCTACACCTTC. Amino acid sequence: CAISGSTGNEAGYTF.

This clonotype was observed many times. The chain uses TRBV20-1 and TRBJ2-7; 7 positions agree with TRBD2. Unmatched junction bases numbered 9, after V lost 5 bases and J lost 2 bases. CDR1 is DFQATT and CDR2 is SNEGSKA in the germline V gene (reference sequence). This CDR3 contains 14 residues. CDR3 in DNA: TGCAGTGCTGCCCATGGACTAGGTCCCTACGAGCAGTACTTC. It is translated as CSAAHGLGPYEQYF.

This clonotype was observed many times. CDR3 loop: CASSWGQDNSPLHF. The DNA for the CDR3 is TGTGCCAGCAGCTGGGGACAAGATAATTCACCCCTCCACTTT. V gene TRBV7-9 combines with J gene TRBJ1-6; tentative D call: TRBD1 (6 bases). This CDR3 is built from 14 residues. Germline CDR1 reads SEHNR; CDR2 reads FQNEAQ (reference sequence). Trimming shortened V by 4 bases and J by 5 bases, and 9 bases separated the two germline ends.

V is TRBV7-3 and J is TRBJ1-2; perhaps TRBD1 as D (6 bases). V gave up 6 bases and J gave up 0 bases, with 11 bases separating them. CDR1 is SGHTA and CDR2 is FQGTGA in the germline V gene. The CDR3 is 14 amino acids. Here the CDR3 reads CASSSGDTNYGYTF. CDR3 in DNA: TGTGCCAGCAGTAGCGGGGACACTAACTATGGCTACACCTTC.

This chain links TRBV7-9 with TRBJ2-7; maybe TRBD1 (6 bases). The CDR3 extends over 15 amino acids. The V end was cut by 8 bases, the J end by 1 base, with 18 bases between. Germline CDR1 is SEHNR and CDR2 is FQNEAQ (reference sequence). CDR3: CASSPFRDISYEQYF. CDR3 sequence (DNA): TGTGCCAGCTCACCATTCCGGGACATATCCTACGAGCAGTACTTC. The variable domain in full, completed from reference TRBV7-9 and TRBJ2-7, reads DTGVSQNPRHKITKRGQNVTFRCDPISEHNRLYWYRQTLGQGPEFLTYFQNEAQLEKSRLLSDRFSAERPKGSFSTLEIQRTEQGDSAMYLCASSPFRDISYEQYFGPGTRLTVT.

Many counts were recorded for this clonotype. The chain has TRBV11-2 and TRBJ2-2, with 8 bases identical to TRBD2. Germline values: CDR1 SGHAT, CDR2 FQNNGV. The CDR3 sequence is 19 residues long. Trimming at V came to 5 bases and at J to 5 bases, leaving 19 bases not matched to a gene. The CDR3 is CASSGYPLAEGPRTGELFF. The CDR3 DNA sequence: TGTGCCAGCAGCGGATACCCACTAGCGGAAGGACCGAGGACCGGGGAGCTGTTTTTT. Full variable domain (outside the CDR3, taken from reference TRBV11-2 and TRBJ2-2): EAGVAQSPRYKIIEKRQSVAFWCNPISGHATLYWYQQILGQGPKLLIQFQNNGVVDDSQLPKDRFSAERLKGVDSTLKIQPAKLEDSAVYLCASSGYPLAEGPRTGELFFGEGSRLTVL.

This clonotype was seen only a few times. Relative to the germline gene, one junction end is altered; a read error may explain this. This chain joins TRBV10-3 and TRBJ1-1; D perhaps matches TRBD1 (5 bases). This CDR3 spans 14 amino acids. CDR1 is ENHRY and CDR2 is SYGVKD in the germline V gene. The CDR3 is CAISESGTSVSGFF. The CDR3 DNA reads TGTGCCATCAGTGAGTCGGGGACTAGCGTCTCGGGGTTCTTC.

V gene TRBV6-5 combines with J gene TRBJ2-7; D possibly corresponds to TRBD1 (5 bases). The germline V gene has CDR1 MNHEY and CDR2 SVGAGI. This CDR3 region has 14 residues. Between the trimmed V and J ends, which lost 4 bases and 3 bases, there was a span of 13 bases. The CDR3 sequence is CASSSYRTIYEQYF. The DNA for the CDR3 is TGTGCCAGCAGTTCTTACAGGACAATCTACGAGCAGTACTTC.

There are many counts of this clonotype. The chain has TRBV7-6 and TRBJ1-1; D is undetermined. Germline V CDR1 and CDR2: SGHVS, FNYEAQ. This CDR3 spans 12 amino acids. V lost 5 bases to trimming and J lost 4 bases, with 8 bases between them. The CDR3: CASSAPGTEAFF. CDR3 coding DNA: TGTGCCAGCAGCGCTCCGGGCACTGAAGCTTTCTTT. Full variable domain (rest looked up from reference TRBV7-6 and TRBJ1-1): GAGVSQSPRYKVTKRGQDVALRCDPISGHVSLYWYRQALGQGPEFLTYFNYEAQQDKSGLPNDRFSAERPEGSISTLTIQRTEQRDSAMYRCASSAPGTEAFFGQGTRLTVV.

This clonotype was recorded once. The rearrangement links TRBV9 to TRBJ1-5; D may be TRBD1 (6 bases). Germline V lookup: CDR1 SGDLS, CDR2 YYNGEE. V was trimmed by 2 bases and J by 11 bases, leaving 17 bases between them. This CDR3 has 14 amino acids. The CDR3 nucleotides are TGTGCCAGCAGCGTCTCTGGGGGCAGAGAGACCCAGCATTTT. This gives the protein CASSVSGGRETQHF.

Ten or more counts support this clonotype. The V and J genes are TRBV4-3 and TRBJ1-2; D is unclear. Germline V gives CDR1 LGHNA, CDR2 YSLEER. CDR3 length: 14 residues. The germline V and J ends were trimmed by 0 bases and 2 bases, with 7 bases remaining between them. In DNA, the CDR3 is TGCGCCAGCAGCCAAGACCGAGGGAACTATGGCTACACCTTC. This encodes CASSQDRGNYGYTF.

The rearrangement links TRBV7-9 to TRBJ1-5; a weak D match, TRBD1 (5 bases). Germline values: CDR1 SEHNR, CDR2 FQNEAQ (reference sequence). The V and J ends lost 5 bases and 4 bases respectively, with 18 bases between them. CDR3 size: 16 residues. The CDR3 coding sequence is TGTGCCAGCAGCGTGGGACGGGGAGGTTGGAATCAGCCCCAGCATTTT. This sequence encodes CASSVGRGGWNQPQHF.

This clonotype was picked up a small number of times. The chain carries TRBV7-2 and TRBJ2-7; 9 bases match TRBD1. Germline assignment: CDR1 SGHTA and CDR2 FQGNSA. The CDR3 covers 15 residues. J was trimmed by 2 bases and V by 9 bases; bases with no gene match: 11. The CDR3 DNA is TGTGCCAGTTCTACTAGGGACAGGGCCCCCTACGAGCAGTACTTC. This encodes CASSTRDRAPYEQYF.

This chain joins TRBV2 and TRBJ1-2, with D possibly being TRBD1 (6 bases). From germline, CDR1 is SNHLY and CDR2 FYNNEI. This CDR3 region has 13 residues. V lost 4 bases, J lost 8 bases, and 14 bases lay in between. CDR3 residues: CASSVGQQVGYTF. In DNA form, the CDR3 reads TGTGCCAGCAGTGTAGGACAGCAGGTCGGCTACACCTTC.

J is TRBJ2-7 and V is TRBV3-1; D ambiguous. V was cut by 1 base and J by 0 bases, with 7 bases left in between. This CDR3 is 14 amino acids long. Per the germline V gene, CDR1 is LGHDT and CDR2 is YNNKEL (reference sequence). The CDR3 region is CASSQGPDSYEQYF. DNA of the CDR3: TGTGCCAGCAGCCAAGGTCCCGACTCCTACGAGCAGTACTTC.

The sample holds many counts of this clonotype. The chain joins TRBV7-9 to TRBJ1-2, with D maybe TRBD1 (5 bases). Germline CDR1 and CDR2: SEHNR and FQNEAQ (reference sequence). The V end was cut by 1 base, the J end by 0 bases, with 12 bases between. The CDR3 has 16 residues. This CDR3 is CASSLVGAETNYGYTF. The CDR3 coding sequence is TGTGCCAGCAGCTTAGTAGGGGCAGAAACTAACTATGGCTACACCTTC.